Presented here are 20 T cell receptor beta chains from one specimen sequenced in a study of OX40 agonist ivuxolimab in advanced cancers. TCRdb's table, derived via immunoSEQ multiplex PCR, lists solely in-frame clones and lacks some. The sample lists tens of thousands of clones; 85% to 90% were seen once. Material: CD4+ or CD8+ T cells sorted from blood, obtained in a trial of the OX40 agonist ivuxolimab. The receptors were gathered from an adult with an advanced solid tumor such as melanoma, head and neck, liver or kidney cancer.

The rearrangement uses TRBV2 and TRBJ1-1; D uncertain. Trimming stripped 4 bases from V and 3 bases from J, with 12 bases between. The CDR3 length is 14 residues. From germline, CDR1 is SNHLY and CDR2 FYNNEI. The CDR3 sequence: CASSAEGMDTEAFF. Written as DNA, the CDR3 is TGTGCCAGCAGTGCAGAGGGAATGGACACTGAAGCTTTCTTT.

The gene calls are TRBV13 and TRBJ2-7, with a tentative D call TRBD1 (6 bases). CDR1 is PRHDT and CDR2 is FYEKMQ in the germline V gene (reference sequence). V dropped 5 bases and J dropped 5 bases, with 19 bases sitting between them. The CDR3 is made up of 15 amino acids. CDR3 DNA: TGTGCCAGCAGCCCCCAAGGGACAAACCAACACGAGCAGTACTTC. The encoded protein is CASSPQGTNQHEQYF. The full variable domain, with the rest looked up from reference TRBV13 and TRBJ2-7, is AAGVIQSPRHLIKEKRETATLKCYPIPRHDTVYWYQQGPGQDPQFLISFYEKMQSDKGSIPDRFSAQQFSDYHSELNMSSLELGDSALYFCASSPQGTNQHEQYFGPGTRLTVT.

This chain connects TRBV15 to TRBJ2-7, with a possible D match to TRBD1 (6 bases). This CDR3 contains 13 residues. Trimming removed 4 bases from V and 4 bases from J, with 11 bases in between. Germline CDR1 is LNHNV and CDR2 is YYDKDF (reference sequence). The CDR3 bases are TGTGCCACCAGCAAGGACAGCGCTTACGAGCAGTACTTC. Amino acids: CATSKDSAYEQYF.

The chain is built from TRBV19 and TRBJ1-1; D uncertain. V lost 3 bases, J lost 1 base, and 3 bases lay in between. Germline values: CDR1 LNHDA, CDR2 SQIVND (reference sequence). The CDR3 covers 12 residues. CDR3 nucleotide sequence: TGTGCCAGTAGTATTTGGAACACTGAAGCTTTCTTT. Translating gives CASSIWNTEAFF.

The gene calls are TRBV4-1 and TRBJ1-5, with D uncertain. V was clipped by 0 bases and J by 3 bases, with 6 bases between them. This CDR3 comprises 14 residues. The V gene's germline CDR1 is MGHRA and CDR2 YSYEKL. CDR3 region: CASSQEWDNQPQHF. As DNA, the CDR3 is TGCGCCAGCAGCCAAGAGTGGGACAATCAGCCCCAGCATTTT.

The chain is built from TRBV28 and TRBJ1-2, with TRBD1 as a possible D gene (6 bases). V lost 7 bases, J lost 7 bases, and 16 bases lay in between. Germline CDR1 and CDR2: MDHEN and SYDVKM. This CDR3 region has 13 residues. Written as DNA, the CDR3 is TGTGCCAGCACGGGGGGGCGGTTGGGTGGCTACACCTTC. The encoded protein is CASTGGRLGGYTF.

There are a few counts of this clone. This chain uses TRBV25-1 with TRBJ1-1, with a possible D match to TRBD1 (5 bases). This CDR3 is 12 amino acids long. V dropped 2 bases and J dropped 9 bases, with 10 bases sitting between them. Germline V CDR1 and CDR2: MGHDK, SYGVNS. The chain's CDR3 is CASSEGLGQAFF. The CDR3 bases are TGTGCCAGCAGTGAAGGTTTGGGACAAGCTTTCTTT. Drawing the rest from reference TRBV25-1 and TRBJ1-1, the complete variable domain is EADIYQTPRYLVIGTGKKITLECSQTMGHDKMYWYQQDPGMELHLIHYSYGVNSTEKGDLSSESTVSRIRTEHFPLTLESARPSHTSQYLCASSEGLGQAFFGQGTRLTVV.

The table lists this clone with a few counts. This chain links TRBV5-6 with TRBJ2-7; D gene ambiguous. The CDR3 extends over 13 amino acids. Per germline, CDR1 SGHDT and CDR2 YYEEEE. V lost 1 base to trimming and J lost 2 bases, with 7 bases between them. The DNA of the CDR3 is TGTGCCAGCAGCTTGCACGGTCCCTACGAGCAGTACTTC. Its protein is CASSLHGPYEQYF.

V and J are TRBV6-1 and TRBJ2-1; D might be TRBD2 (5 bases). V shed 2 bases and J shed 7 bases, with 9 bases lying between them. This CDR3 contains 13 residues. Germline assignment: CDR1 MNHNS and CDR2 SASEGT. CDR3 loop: CASSELRVNEQFF. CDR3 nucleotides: TGTGCCAGCAGTGAATTGAGGGTTAATGAGCAGTTCTTC.

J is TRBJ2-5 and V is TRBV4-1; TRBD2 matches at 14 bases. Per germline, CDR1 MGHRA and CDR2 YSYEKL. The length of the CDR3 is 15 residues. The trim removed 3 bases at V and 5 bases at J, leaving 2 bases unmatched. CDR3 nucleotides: TGCGCCAGCAGCCAGGGACTAGCGGGGGAGGAGACCCAGTACTTC. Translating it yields CASSQGLAGEETQYF.

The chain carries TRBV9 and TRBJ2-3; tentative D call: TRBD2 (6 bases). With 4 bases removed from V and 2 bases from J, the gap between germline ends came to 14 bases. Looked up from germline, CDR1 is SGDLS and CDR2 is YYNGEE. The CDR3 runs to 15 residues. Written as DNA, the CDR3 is TGTGCCAGCAGCCCCCCGACTAGTTCCACAGATACGCAGTATTTT. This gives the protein CASSPPTSSTDTQYF.

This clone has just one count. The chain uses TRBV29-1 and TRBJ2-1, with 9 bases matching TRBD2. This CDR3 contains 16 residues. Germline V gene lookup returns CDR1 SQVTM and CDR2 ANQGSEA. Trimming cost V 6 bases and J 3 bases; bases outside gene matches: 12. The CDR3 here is CSVGGPGLAFYNEQFF. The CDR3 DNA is TGCAGCGTGGGGGGACCGGGACTAGCTTTCTACAATGAGCAGTTCTTC.

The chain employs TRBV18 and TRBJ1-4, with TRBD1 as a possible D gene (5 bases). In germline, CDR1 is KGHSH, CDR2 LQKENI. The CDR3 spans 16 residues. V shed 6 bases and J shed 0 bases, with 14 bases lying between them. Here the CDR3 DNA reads TGTGCCAGCTCGGGGGGACCACAGGCAACTAATGAAAAACTGTTTTTT. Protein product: CASSGGPQATNEKLFF.

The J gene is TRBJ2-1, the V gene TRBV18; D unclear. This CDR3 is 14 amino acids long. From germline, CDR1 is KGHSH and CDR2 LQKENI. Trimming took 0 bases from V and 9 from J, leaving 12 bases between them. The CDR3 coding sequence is TGTGCCAGCTCACCACCTCGGGTGACGGCTGAGCAGTTCTTC. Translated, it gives CASSPPRVTAEQFF.

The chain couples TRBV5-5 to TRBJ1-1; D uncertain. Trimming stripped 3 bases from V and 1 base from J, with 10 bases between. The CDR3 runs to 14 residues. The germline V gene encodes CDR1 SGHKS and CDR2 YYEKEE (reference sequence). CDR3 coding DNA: TGTGCCAGCAGCTCTCGTCGGGGGAACACTGAAGCTTTCTTT. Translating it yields CASSSRRGNTEAFF.

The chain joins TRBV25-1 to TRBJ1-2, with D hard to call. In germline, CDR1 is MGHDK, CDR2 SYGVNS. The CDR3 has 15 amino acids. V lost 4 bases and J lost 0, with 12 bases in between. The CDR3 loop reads CASSAGELANYGYTF. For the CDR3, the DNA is TGTGCCAGCAGTGCCGGGGAGTTAGCTAACTATGGCTACACCTTC.

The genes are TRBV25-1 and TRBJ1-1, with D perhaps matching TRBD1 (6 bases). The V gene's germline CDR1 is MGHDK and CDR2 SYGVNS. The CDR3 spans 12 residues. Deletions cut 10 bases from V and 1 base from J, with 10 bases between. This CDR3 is CATRTANTEAFF. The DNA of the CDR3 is TGTGCCACCCGGACAGCGAACACTGAAGCTTTCTTT.

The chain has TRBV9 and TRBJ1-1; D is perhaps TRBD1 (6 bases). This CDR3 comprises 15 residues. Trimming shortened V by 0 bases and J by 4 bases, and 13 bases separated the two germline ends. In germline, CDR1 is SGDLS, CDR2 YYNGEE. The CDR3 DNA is TGTGCCAGCAGCGTAGTGGGGGCGATCCTCACTGAAGCTTTCTTT. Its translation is CASSVVGAILTEAFF.

Written as DNA, the CDR3 is TGTGCCAGCAGCCAAGGACCTGGACAGCGAACCAATCAGCCCCAGCATTTT. It specifies CASSQGPGQRTNQPQHF. The rearrangement uses TRBV5-8 and TRBJ1-5, with D possibly TRBD1 on 6 matching bases. The CDR3 is made up of 17 amino acids. V was cut by 4 bases and J by 3 bases, with 20 bases left in between. Germline V CDR1 and CDR2: SGHTS, YDEGEE.

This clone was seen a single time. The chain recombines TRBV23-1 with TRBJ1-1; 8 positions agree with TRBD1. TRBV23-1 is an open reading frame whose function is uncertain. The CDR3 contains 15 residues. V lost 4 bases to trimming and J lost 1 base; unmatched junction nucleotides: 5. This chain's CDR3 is CASSLPGQGNTEAFF. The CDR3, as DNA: TGCGCCAGCAGTCTGCCTGGACAGGGGAACACTGAAGCTTTCTTT.